This entry features one T cell receptor (beta chain) sequence. The antigen remains unidentified. The data are from a study of T cell responses to AZD1222 COVID-19 vaccine. Notes on the study in general: Reports indicate that nearly half of spike-specific TCRs are directed at unmutated variant regions. None of the repertoires were sampled until the peak T cell response had passed. AZD1222 recipients seropositive at baseline numbered only six. After two AZD1222 doses, spike-specific TCR breadth and depth rose versus day 0.

The repertoire was sequenced with immunoSEQ multiplex PCR; TCRdb's copy has only in-frame clones and lacks some. Among about 130,000 clones listed, more than 85% were seen once. The CDR3 is 13 amino acids. The germline V gene has CDR1 SGHAT and CDR2 FQNNGV. The V end was cut by 4 bases, the J end by 10 bases, with 16 bases between. This clonotype was sampled from an adult in good health. The sequencing here drew on peripheral blood, taken on day 0 of AZD1222 vaccination. J is TRBJ1-1 and V is TRBV11-2; tentatively, D is TRBD1 (6 bases). The CDR3, as DNA: TGTGCCAGCAGCTCCGGCCTACTAGGGGGAGCTTTCTTT. It encodes CASSSGLLGGAFF.